This T cell receptor (beta chain) stems from a study of graft-versus-host responses after intestinal transplantation. For the study at large: Transplant recipients had multivisceral, liver-intestinal, or isolated intestinal grafts. After anti-thymocyte globulin induction, recipients took tacrolimus and steroids for approximately 3 years.

Whole-study findings and limits: Recipient marrow showed GvH clones, some seen first in ileum or blood. Some patients had graft-donor T cell macrochimerism. In their allografts, the ratios of graft-versus-host to host-versus-graft T cell clones were high.

The CDR3 sequence is 13 residues long. The germline CDR1 and CDR2 sequences are MNHEY and SVGAGI. The V end lost 2 bases, the J end lost 3 bases, and 5 bases lay between the germline ends. Generated by immunoSEQ multiplex PCR, the TCRdb table keeps only in-frame clones and is missing some. This sample has roughly 100,000 clones; more than 85% occur once, and the top ten carry 0.9%. Concerning this clone itself: Its matching antigen is unknown.

The source is a human donor who received an intestinal transplant. V and J are TRBV6-5 and TRBJ1-5; no definite D call. The sequencing here drew on unstimulated CD4+ T cells sorted from spleen or lymph node cells, taken before intestinal transplant. CDR3 nucleotide sequence: TGTGCCAGCAGTTACGGTGTCAATCAGCCCCAGCATTTT. Its protein is CASSYGVNQPQHF.